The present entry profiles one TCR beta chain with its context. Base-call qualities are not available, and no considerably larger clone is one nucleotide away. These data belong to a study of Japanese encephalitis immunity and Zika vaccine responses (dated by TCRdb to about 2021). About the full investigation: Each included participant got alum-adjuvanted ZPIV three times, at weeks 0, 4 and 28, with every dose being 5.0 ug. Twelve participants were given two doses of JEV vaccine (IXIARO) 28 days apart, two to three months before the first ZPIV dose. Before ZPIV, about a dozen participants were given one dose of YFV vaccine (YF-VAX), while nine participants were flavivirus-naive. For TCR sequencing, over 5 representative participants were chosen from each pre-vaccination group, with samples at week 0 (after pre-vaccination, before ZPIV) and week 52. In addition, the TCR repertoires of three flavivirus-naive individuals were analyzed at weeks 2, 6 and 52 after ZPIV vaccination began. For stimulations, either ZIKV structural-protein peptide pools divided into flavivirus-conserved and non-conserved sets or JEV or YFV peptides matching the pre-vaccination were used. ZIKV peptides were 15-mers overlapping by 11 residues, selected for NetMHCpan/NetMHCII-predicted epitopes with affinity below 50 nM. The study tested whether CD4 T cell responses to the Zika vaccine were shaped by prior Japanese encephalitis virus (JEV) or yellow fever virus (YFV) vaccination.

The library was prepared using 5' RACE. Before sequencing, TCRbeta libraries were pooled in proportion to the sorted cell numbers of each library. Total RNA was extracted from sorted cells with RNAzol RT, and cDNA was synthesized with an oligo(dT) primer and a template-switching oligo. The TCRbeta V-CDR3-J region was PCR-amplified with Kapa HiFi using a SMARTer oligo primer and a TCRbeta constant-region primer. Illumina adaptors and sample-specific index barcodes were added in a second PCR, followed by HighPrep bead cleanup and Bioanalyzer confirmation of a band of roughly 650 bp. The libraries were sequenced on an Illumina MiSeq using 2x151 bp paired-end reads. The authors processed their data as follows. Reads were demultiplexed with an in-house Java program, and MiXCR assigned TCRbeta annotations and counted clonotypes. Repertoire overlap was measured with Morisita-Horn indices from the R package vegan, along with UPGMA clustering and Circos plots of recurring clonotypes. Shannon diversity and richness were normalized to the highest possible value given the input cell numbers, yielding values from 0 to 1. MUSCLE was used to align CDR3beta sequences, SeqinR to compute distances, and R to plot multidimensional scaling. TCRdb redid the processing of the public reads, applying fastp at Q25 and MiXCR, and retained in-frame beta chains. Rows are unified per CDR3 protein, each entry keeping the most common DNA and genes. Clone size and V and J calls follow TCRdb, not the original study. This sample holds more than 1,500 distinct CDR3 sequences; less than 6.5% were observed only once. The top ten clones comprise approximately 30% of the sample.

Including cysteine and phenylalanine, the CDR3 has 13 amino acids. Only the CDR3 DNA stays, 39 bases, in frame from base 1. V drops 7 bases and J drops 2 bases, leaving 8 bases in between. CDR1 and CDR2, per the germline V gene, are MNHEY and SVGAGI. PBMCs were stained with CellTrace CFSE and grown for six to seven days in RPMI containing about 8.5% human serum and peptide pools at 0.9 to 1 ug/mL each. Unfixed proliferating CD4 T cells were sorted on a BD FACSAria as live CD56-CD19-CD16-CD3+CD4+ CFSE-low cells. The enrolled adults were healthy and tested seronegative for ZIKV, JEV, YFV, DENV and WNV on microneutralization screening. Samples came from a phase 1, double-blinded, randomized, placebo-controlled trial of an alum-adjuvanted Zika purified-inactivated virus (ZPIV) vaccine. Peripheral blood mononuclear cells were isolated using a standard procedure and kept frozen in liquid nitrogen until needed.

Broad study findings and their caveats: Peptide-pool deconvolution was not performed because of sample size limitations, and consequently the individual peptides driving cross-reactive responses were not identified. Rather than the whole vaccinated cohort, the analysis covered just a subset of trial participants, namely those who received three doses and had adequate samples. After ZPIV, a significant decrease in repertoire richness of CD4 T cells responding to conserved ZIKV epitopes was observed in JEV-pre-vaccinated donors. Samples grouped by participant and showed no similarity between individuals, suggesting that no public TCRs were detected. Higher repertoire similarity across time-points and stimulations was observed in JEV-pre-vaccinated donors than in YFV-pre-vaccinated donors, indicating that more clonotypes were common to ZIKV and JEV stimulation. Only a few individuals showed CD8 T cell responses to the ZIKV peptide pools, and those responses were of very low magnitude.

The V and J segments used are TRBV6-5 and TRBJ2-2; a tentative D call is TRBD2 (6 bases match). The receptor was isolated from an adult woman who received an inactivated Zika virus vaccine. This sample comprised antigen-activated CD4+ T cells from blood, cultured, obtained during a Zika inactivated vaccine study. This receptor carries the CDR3 CASIAVNTGELFF. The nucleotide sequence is TGTGCCAGCATAGCGGTAAACACCGGGGAGCTGTTTTTT.